This entry features one T cell receptor beta chain sequence. Its antigen is as yet unknown. The source of the sample is a study of Ad26.COV2.S vaccination and SARS-CoV-2 variants. The length of the CDR3 is 12 residues. V lost 1 base and J 5 bases, leaving 8 bases between the germline ends. Per germline, CDR1 SQVTM and CDR2 ANQGSEA. Overall study findings and caveats: Substantial breadth was reported for post-vaccination spike-specific CD8+ and CD4+ T cells.

As for treatment: some 19 received Ad26.COV2.S at low or high dose, single or two shots; about 5 received placebo; per-sample allocation not given. Samples analyzed were those drawn on day 63 after the first vaccine or placebo injection. An Ad26 vector expressing Wuhan-strain SARS-CoV-2 spike served as the vaccine. Only in-frame clones appear in the TCRdb table, and some are missing; sequencing was by immunoSEQ multiplex PCR. The data contain 300,000 to 450,000 clones, about 88% of them singletons. The V call is TRBV29-1, the J call TRBJ1-2; no firm D call. The TCR originated in a person between 18 and 59 years old who received the Ad26.COV2.S COVID-19 vaccine or a placebo. Sample: peripheral blood, taken in a trial of Ad26.COV2.S vaccine versus placebo. The CDR3 coding sequence is TGCAGCGTTGAAGTGAGGACGTATGGCTACACCTTC. This codes for CSVEVRTYGYTF.